This T cell receptor (beta chain) derives from a study of T cell repertoires in cytomegalovirus infection. TCRdb itself ran the reads through MiXCR, one entry per CDR3 protein. The table has 650,000 to 850,000 distinct CDR3 sequences, about 29% seen once; the top ten hold 10% to 15%. CDR1 and CDR2 from the germline V gene are SGHRS and YFSETQ. Trimming pared 4 bases from V and 4 bases from J, leaving 12 bases between. The CDR3 is 14 residues long. In the case of this clonotype: Its cognate antigen is unknown.

This sample comprised cultured CD8+ T cells from PBMCs, obtained from culture after CMV antigen stimulation. This sequence was found in a human donor in good health (CMV status not recorded). Some clones in this sample may be carry-over from other donors' samples. This chain joins TRBV5-1 and TRBJ2-1; perhaps TRBD2 as D (5 bases). CDR3 sequence: CASSQIREYNEQFF. As DNA, the CDR3 is TGCGCCAGCAGCCAAATCCGGGAATACAATGAGCAGTTCTTC.